The 30 T cell receptor beta chains below come from one sample, sequenced in a study of blood T cell repertoires in COVID-19. The data were produced by immunoSEQ multiplex PCR, yet TCRdb's version contains in-frame clones alone and is incomplete. The sample lists more than 70,000 clones; over 80% were seen once. The sequenced sample consisted of peripheral blood. The receptors stem from a man aged 50 to 60 with active COVID-19.

The chain combines TRBV5-1 with TRBJ1-1, with 8 bases fitting TRBD1. The CDR3 sequence is 14 residues long. Germline V CDR1 and CDR2: SGHRS, YFSETQ. J lost 1 base, V lost 2 bases, and 1 base had no gene match. The CDR3 nucleotides read TGCGCCAGCAGCTTTGACAGGGGGAACACTGAAGCTTTCTTT. Its translation is CASSFDRGNTEAFF.

V gene TRBV5-5 combines with J gene TRBJ2-1; D is undetermined. The CDR3 contains 14 residues. Germline-derived CDR1 and CDR2 are SGHKS and YYEKEE (reference sequence). With 0 bases removed from V and 4 bases from J, the gap between germline ends came to 8 bases. The CDR3 DNA reads as TGTGCCAGCAGCTTGGAGGAGCAGTACAATGAGCAGTTCTTC. This codes for CASSLEEQYNEQFF. Drawing the rest from reference TRBV5-5 and TRBJ2-1, the complete variable domain is DAGVTQSPTHLIKTRGQQVTLRCSPISGHKSVSWYQQVLGQGPQFIFQYYEKEERGRGNFPDRFSARQFPNYSSELNVNALLLGDSALYLCASSLEEQYNEQFFGPGTRLTVL.

This chain connects TRBV5-1 to TRBJ1-1, with a weak D call TRBD1 (6 bases). The germline V gene has CDR1 SGHRS and CDR2 YFSETQ. This CDR3 is built from 13 residues. The germline V and J ends were trimmed by 7 bases and 7 bases, with 17 bases remaining between them. CDR3: CASWSGDPSEAFF. The CDR3 DNA is TGCGCCAGCTGGTCAGGGGACCCAAGTGAAGCTTTCTTT.

J is TRBJ2-1 and V is TRBV4-1; D not resolved. The CDR3 consists of 15 residues. Trimming pared 0 bases from V and 0 bases from J, leaving 6 bases between. Germline assignment: CDR1 MGHRA and CDR2 YSYEKL. The CDR3 sequence: CASSQESGSYNEQFF. CDR3 sequence (DNA): TGCGCCAGCAGCCAAGAATCAGGCTCCTACAATGAGCAGTTCTTC.

The rearrangement uses TRBV7-9 and TRBJ2-1; 7 bases are shared with TRBD1. The length of the CDR3 is 15 residues. The germline V gene encodes CDR1 SEHNR and CDR2 FQNEAQ (reference sequence). Losses at the gene ends were 0 bases for V and 6 bases for J; bases not matched to a gene: 5. The CDR3 reads CASSLATDRPNEQFF. The CDR3 bases are TGTGCCAGCAGCTTAGCAACGGACAGGCCCAATGAGCAGTTCTTC.

The chain couples TRBV30 to TRBJ1-2; D is ambiguous. Germline CDR1 GTSNPN, CDR2 SVGIG (reference sequence). The CDR3 consists of 14 residues. Between the trimmed V and J ends, which lost 5 bases and 3 bases, there was a span of 16 bases. The CDR3 here is CAWHPKRPDYGYTF. DNA for the CDR3: TGTGCCTGGCATCCCAAACGCCCGGACTATGGCTACACCTTC.

V usage is TRBV4-1 and J usage is TRBJ2-1; 7 bases are shared with TRBD1. CDR3 length equals 12 residues. Germline CDR1 and CDR2: MGHRA and YSYEKL. With 4 bases clipped from V and 7 bases from J, the junction kept 1 base outside the gene matches. The CDR3 DNA reads TGCGCCAGCAGCCTGACAGGGAATGAGCAGTTCTTC. It encodes CASSLTGNEQFF.

V usage is TRBV4-3 and J usage is TRBJ2-1, with 11 bases identical to TRBD1. V gave up 2 bases and J gave up 4 bases; unmatched junction bases: 10. Germline V gene data show CDR1 as LGHNA and CDR2 as YSLEER. The CDR3 is made up of 18 amino acids. CDR3 coding DNA: TGCGCCAGCAGCCAAAGCATACCCGGGACAGGGGGATACAATGAGCAGTTCTTC. Its translation is CASSQSIPGTGGYNEQFF.

The chain is built from TRBV5-1 and TRBJ2-5; 8 bases align to TRBD1. The trim removed 2 bases at V and 2 bases at J, leaving 2 bases unmatched. This CDR3 is built from 14 residues. Germline V lookup: CDR1 SGHRS, CDR2 YFSETQ. The chain's CDR3 is CASSFDRGQETQYF. In nucleotides, the CDR3 is TGCGCCAGCAGCTTTGACAGGGGACAAGAGACCCAGTACTTC.

The rearrangement links TRBV20-1 to TRBJ1-6, with D uncertain. Germline CDR1 reads DFQATT; CDR2 reads SNEGSKA (reference sequence). The CDR3 has 16 amino acids. V lost 3 bases, J lost 0 bases, and 12 bases lay in between. The CDR3 DNA reads as TGCAGTGCTAGTTCGGAGGGAAGCTCCTATAATTCACCCCTCCACTTT. Amino acids: CSASSEGSSYNSPLHF.

This clone has just a few counts. The chain employs TRBV7-2 and TRBJ1-2; 10 positions agree with TRBD1. Germline values: CDR1 SGHTA, CDR2 FQGNSA. This CDR3 spans 15 amino acids. Unmatched junction bases numbered 3, after V lost 5 bases and J lost 0 bases. The CDR3 loop is CASSLGQGANYGYTF. CDR3 sequence (DNA): TGTGCCAGCAGCCTTGGACAGGGGGCTAACTATGGCTACACCTTC.

The V gene is TRBV6-2 or TRBV6-3, the J gene TRBJ1-5; 9 positions agree with TRBD1. Germline CDR1 and CDR2: MNHEY and SVGEGT. This CDR3 has 14 residues. J was trimmed by 7 bases and V by 4 bases; bases with no gene match: 5. CDR3 coding DNA: TGTGCCAGCAGTTTTGGACAGGGGCTACAGCCCCAGCATTTT. It translates to CASSFGQGLQPQHF.

The chain joins TRBV7-2 to TRBJ1-4; the D gene is possibly TRBD1 (6 bases). Per the germline V gene, CDR1 is SGHTA and CDR2 is FQGNSA. The CDR3 totals 17 residues. The V and J ends lost 1 base and 14 bases respectively, with 26 bases between them. CDR3 coding DNA: TGTGCCAGCAGCTTAGAACGGGGAACAGGGTTGAAGGGAAAGCTGTTTTTT. This encodes CASSLERGTGLKGKLFF.

V is TRBV9 and J is TRBJ2-3, with 8 bases identical to TRBD2. Germline CDR1 SGDLS, CDR2 YYNGEE. Trimming at V came to 3 bases and at J to 0 bases, leaving 6 bases not matched to a gene. This CDR3 is built from 16 residues. DNA for the CDR3: TGTGCCAGCAGCGCCCAACTAGCGGCTAGCACAGATACGCAGTATTTT. Encoded protein: CASSAQLAASTDTQYF.

The rearrangement links TRBV6-1 to TRBJ2-5; TRBD1 matches at 8 bases. This CDR3 has 14 residues. Germline V CDR1 and CDR2: MNHNS, SASEGT. The V gene end was trimmed by 3 bases and the J gene end by 4 bases; junction bases not matched to a gene: 4. CDR3 in amino acids: CASSDTGGLETQYF. The CDR3 DNA is TGTGCCAGCAGTGATACAGGGGGGCTAGAGACCCAGTACTTC.

The sample holds a few counts of this clone. V usage is TRBV6-5 and J usage is TRBJ2-5; D perhaps matches TRBD2 (5 bases). The CDR3 runs to 12 residues. The germline V gene encodes CDR1 MNHEY and CDR2 SVGAGI. Trimming took off 6 bases at V and 5 bases at J, with 10 bases between the two ends. The CDR3: CASSRGVETQYF. In DNA, the CDR3 is TGTGCCAGCAGCCGGGGTGTGGAGACCCAGTACTTC.

The chain combines TRBV6-2 or TRBV6-3 with TRBJ1-5; tentative D call: TRBD1 (5 bases). The CDR3 consists of 13 residues. Trimming pared 4 bases from V and 5 bases from J, leaving 9 bases between. CDR1 MNHEY and CDR2 SVGEGT come from the germline V gene. CDR3: CASSFAQDQPQHF. The CDR3, as DNA: TGTGCCAGCAGTTTTGCACAGGATCAGCCCCAGCATTTT.

The chain combines TRBV19 with TRBJ1-3; a possible D gene is TRBD1 (5 bases). The germline V gene has CDR1 LNHDA and CDR2 SQIVND (reference sequence). There are 15 residues in the CDR3. V was clipped by 5 bases and J by 0 bases, with 11 bases between them. The CDR3 DNA reads TGTGCCAGTAGTGATGACGGACACTCTGGAAACACCATATATTTT. This encodes CASSDDGHSGNTIYF.

The chain employs TRBV11-2 and TRBJ2-7; TRBD2 matches at 7 bases. This CDR3 has 14 residues. The germline gives CDR1 SGHAT, CDR2 FQNNGV. The ends lost 4 bases at V and 2 bases at J; junction bases unmatched: 5. CDR3 nucleotides: TGTGCCAGCAGCTGGGGCGGGAGCACCTACGAGCAGTACTTC. This translates into CASSWGGSTYEQYF.

The chain employs TRBV2 and TRBJ1-4, with 8 bases matching TRBD1. Germline CDR1 is SNHLY and CDR2 is FYNNEI. There are 17 residues in the CDR3. Trimming took 6 bases from V and 4 from J; bases not matched to a gene: 13. The CDR3: CASSGTRGRGFNEKLFF. CDR3 DNA sequence: TGTGCCAGCAGCGGAACCAGGGGGCGAGGGTTTAATGAAAAACTGTTTTTT.

This chain connects TRBV5-1 to TRBJ2-5, with D uncertain. Germline-derived CDR1 and CDR2 are SGHRS and YFSETQ. Trimming shortened V by 1 base and J by 1 base, and 8 bases separated the two germline ends. This CDR3 comprises 14 residues. This chain's CDR3 is CASSLQVSQETQYF. The CDR3 DNA reads as TGCGCCAGCAGCTTGCAGGTATCCCAAGAGACCCAGTACTTC. Filled out from reference TRBV5-1 and TRBJ2-5, the complete variable domain reads KAGVTQTPRYLIKTRGQQVTLSCSPISGHRSVSWYQQTPGQGLQFLFEYFSETQRNKGNFPGRFSGRQFSNSRSEMNVSTLELGDSALYLCASSLQVSQETQYFGPGTRLLVL.

Only one count was recorded for this clone. This chain connects TRBV24-1 to TRBJ2-3, with D perhaps TRBD2 (6 bases). The CDR3 is 12 amino acids. The V and J ends lost 10 bases and 6 bases respectively, with 13 bases between them. Looked up from germline, CDR1 is KGHDR and CDR2 is SFDVKD. CDR3 loop: CATSGAGDTQYF. The CDR3 bases are TGTGCCACTTCGGGCGCGGGGGATACGCAGTATTTT.

The rearrangement joins TRBV7-9 to TRBJ1-1; weak D call: TRBD1 (6 bases). The germline V gene has CDR1 SEHNR and CDR2 FQNEAQ (reference sequence). Trimming stripped 5 bases from V and 0 bases from J, with 10 bases between. CDR3 length: 14 residues. DNA for the CDR3: TGTGCCAGCAGCCCTCAGGGGCTGAACACTGAAGCTTTCTTT. This sequence encodes CASSPQGLNTEAFF.

The J gene is TRBJ1-6, the V gene TRBV11-3; D gene uncertain. The germline V gene has CDR1 SGHNT and CDR2 YENEEA. The CDR3 loop spans 13 amino acids. Trimming took off 4 bases at V and 10 bases at J, with 11 bases between the two ends. This CDR3 is CASSSGSSSPLHF. The CDR3 DNA reads as TGTGCCAGCAGCTCGGGGTCGAGCTCACCCCTCCACTTT.

The chain uses TRBV7-3 and TRBJ2-1; D remains ambiguous. CDR1 and CDR2 (germline): SGHTA, FQGTGA. V dropped 1 base and J dropped 8 bases, with 12 bases sitting between them. The CDR3 has 14 residues. The CDR3 loop reads CASSLSLGEDEQFF. CDR3 sequence (DNA): TGTGCCAGCAGCTTAAGCCTCGGAGAGGATGAGCAGTTCTTC.

The chain couples TRBV18 to TRBJ1-2; D perhaps matches TRBD1 (5 bases). Per the germline V gene, CDR1 is KGHSH and CDR2 is LQKENI. Trimming removed 2 bases from V and 2 bases from J, with 12 bases in between. This CDR3 region has 15 residues. The CDR3 bases are TGTGCCAGCTCACCATCCCAGGGTGGCAACTATGGCTACACCTTC. Translated, it gives CASSPSQGGNYGYTF.

The rearrangement uses TRBV11-2 and TRBJ2-7; D is perhaps TRBD2 (5 bases). This CDR3 region has 15 residues. Looked up from germline, CDR1 is SGHAT and CDR2 is FQNNGV. The germline V and J ends were trimmed by 4 bases and 3 bases, with 16 bases remaining between them. The chain's CDR3 is CASSSWLAESYEQYF. In nucleotides, the CDR3 is TGTGCCAGCAGCTCCTGGCTAGCAGAAAGCTACGAGCAGTACTTC.

J is TRBJ2-1 and V is TRBV12-5, with 13 bases lining up with TRBD2. Unmatched junction bases numbered 16, after V lost 0 bases and J lost 2 bases. The CDR3 covers 22 residues. Germline V CDR1 and CDR2: LGHNT, FRNRAP. In nucleotides, the CDR3 is TGTGCTAGTGGTTTGGTAGGGGGCTTCGGGACTAGCGGGGCTCAAGCCTACAATGAGCAGTTCTTC. Protein sequence: CASGLVGGFGTSGAQAYNEQFF.

Of note for this clone: Other DNA sequences from this sample encode an identical CDR3 as well. The rearrangement uses TRBV27 and TRBJ2-7; maybe TRBD1 (6 bases). CDR1 is MNHEY and CDR2 is SMNVEV in the germline V gene (reference sequence). CDR3 length: 15 amino acids. Trimming cost V 0 bases and J 3 bases, with 12 bases left between them. DNA of the CDR3: TGTGCCAGCAGTTTATCGGGCAGGGGCGTCTACGAGCAGTACTTC. Its protein product is CASSLSGRGVYEQYF.

This chain uses TRBV7-9 with TRBJ2-7; 10 bases align to TRBD2. CDR3 length equals 18 residues. Germline V gene data show CDR1 as SEHNR and CDR2 as FQNEAQ (reference sequence). V gave up 0 bases and J gave up 1 base; unmatched junction bases: 9. The CDR3 DNA reads as TGTGCCAGCAGCTTAGCGGGTAGCGGGGGGCCCTATTCCTACGAGCAGTACTTC. It is translated as CASSLAGSGGPYSYEQYF.